The T cell receptor beta chain described here comes from a study of vaccination effects on CD4 cells after COVID-19. This CDR3 has 15 amino acids. V was pared by 0 bases and J by 4 bases, with 13 bases between. CDR1 is SGHRS, CDR2 YFSETQ, per germline. In the case of this clone: Its antigen is currently unknown.

The ViraFEST assay expanded antigen-specific CD4+ T cells with viral peptide pools before sequencing. Upon completion of about 10 days in culture, CD4+ T cells were isolated. The vaccine given was either BNT162b2 or mRNA-1273, in two doses. Vaccine recipients had no previous SARS-CoV-2 infection; their nucleocapsid antibodies were negative. In the cultures, half the medium was exchanged for IL-2 medium on days 3 and 7. Method: immunoSEQ multiplex PCR; TCRdb's copy keeps in-frame clones and lacks some. The sample records 70,000 to 95,000 clones, over 75% being singletons. V is TRBV5-1 and J is TRBJ1-2; D uncertain. The input for sequencing was CD4+ T cells from PBMCs cultured with HCoV-OC43 spike peptides, taken after COVID-19 vaccination. Subset here: HCoV-OC43 spike overlapping peptide pool stimulation. The TCR sequence derives from a human donor who received a COVID-19 vaccine. The CDR3 DNA reads as TGCGCCAGCAGCTTGGTTGTCAGCTCAGTCTATGGCTACACCTTC. It encodes CASSLVVSSVYGYTF. The full variable domain, in which reference TRBV5-1 and TRBJ1-2 provide the parts outside the CDR3, is KAGVTQTPRYLIKTRGQQVTLSCSPISGHRSVSWYQQTPGQGLQFLFEYFSETQRNKGNFPGRFSGRQFSNSRSEMNVSTLELGDSALYLCASSLVVSSVYGYTFGSGTRLTVV.